Described below is a single TCR beta chain sequence and its context. The source of the sample is a study of siplizumab effects on memory and regulatory T cells. The CDR3 is 18 amino acids. Trimming at V came to 4 bases and at J to 4 bases, leaving 19 bases not matched to a gene. Germline CDR1 SQVTM, CDR2 ANQGSEA. Per sample, roughly 94,000 TCR templates underwent assay. TCRdb keeps only in-frame clones here, not all; method: immunoSEQ multiplex PCR. Counted here are approximately 100,000 clones, roughly nine tenths occurring once; the ten biggest clones make up more than 0.65%. The receptor was isolated from a human donor in good health. The chain links TRBV29-1 to TRBJ2-3; 8 positions agree with TRBD2. What was sequenced was Tregs sorted from blood. Here the CDR3 DNA reads TGCAGCGTTGTTGAATCCCGGCCAAGGACTAGCCGTGCAGATACGCAGTATTTT. Protein sequence: CSVVESRPRTSRADTQYF.